This is a list of T cell receptor beta chains from one sample in a study of human T cells and chemical hapten exposure. A single record per CDR3 protein comes from TCRdb applying MiXCR to the RACE reads. The sample records 180,000 or so distinct CDR3 sequences, more than 20% being singletons. The source material was whole blood, sampled in connection with sensitization to the hapten diphenylcyclopropenone (DPC). These TCRs come from a woman in her 50s with alopecia areata. Some clones in this sample may be carry-over from other donors' samples. Both conserved end residues are part of each CDR3. A D gene is named only where the DNA matches it firmly. A row's size may be missing; if present it is once, few, many or a size class.

J,D,V,size,DNA,CDR3
TRBJ2-1,.,TRBV6-1,.,TGTGCCAGCAGTGGTAATTTAGCGGCCTCCTACAATGAGCAGTTCTTC,CASSGNLAASYNEQFF
TRBJ1-6,.,TRBV6-1,.,TGTGCCAGCAGTGAAGCGCTGGGGGCGAATAATTCACCCCTCCACTTT,CASSEALGANNSPLHF
TRBJ2-5,.,TRBV5-1,.,TGCGCCAGCAAGAGAGACAGCACCCAAGAGACCCAGTACTTC,CASKRDSTQETQYF
TRBJ1-1,.,TRBV2,.,TGTGCCAGCAGTGAAATATTAGGTGGTGAAGCTTTCTTT,CASSEILGGEAFF
TRBJ1-5,.,TRBV29-1,.,TGCAGCGTCGGGGGTCTCAATCAGCCCCAGCATTTT,CSVGGLNQPQHF
TRBJ1-5,.,TRBV5-1,few,TGCGCCAGCAGCTTGGATTCAGGTAGCAATCAGCCCCAGCATTTT,CASSLDSGSNQPQHF
TRBJ1-6,TRBD1,TRBV7-2,.,TGTGCCAGCAGGGCCCCCGGACAGGGGATCATAGCCCTCCACTTT,CASRAPGQGIIALHF
TRBJ2-7,TRBD1,TRBV5-1,.,TGCGCCAGCAGCTCCGGGACAGGGGGCTCCTACGAGCAGTACTTC,CASSSGTGGSYEQYF
TRBJ1-6,TRBD1,TRBV6-1,.,TGTGCCAGCACGCAGGGACAGTTCTATAATTCACCCCTCCACTTT,CASTQGQFYNSPLHF
TRBJ1-3,.,TRBV28,.,TGTGCCAGCAGCCGCTCTGGAAACACCATATATTTT,CASSRSGNTIYF
TRBJ2-1,TRBD2,TRBV2,.,TGTGCCAGCCGTGGGCTAGCGGGAGAGAATGAGCAGTTCTTC,CASRGLAGENEQFF
TRBJ2-3,TRBD2,TRBV2,few,TGTGCCAGCAGTGAAAGAGCGGGAGGACTAGATACGCAGTATTTT,CASSERAGGLDTQYF
TRBJ1-6,.,TRBV5-1,few,TGCGCCAGCAGCTTTCTGGGGGGAAATAATTCACCCCTCCACTTT,CASSFLGGNNSPLHF
TRBJ2-1,.,TRBV7-9,.,TGTGCCAGCAGCTTAGACCTAGTAAGAGTTTCCAATGAGCAGTTCTTC,CASSLDLVRVSNEQFF
TRBJ2-1,TRBD2,TRBV7-9,.,TGTGCCAGCAGCCTCCAACTAGCGGGAGGTGGCAATGAGCAGTTCTTC,CASSLQLAGGGNEQFF
TRBJ2-2,TRBD1,TRBV20-1,.,TGCAGTGCTGGACGGACAGGCAGGAACACCGGGGAGCTGTTTTTT,CSAGRTGRNTGELFF
TRBJ2-3,TRBD2,TRBV29-1,few,TGCAGCGTTGAAGGGACTAGCGGGAGTGTCACAGATACGCAGTATTTT,CSVEGTSGSVTDTQYF
TRBJ2-1,.,TRBV3-1,.,TGTGCCAGCAGCCAGGGGAGATGGCAGTTCTTC,CASSQGRWQFF
TRBJ2-5,.,TRBV20-1,few,TGCAGTGCTAGACGAGCGGAGACCCAGTACTTC,CSARRAETQYF
TRBJ2-5,.,TRBV5-1,.,TGCGCCAGCAGCTTGGAGGGGTACCAAGAGACCCAGTACTTC,CASSLEGYQETQYF
TRBJ2-3,.,TRBV29-1,.,TGCAGCGCCATGGGGCTGGTCTCGTTGGATACGCAGTATTTT,CSAMGLVSLDTQYF
TRBJ1-6,.,TRBV6-2/TRBV6-3,few,TGTGCCAGCAGTTTGGGGGGTTATAATTCACCCCTCCACTTT,CASSLGGYNSPLHF
TRBJ1-1,.,TRBV20-1,few,TGCAGTGCAAGAAGAGGGGGGAAGACGAACACTGAAGCTTTCTTT,CSARRGGKTNTEAFF
TRBJ1-1,TRBD1,TRBV5-1,.,TGCGCCAGCAGCGGGGACAGCATGAACACTGAAGCTTTCTTT,CASSGDSMNTEAFF
TRBJ2-5,.,TRBV29-1,.,TGCAGCGTCCCTCGGACAGCTCAAGAGACCCAGTACTTC,CSVPRTAQETQYF
TRBJ2-1,TRBD1,TRBV3-1,.,TGTGCCAGCAGCCAGTTCAGTACAGGGGTTCATGAGCAGTTCTTC,CASSQFSTGVHEQFF
TRBJ2-1,.,TRBV7-9,few,TGTGCCAGCAGCTTGAGGGCCTATGAGCAGTTCTTC,CASSLRAYEQFF
TRBJ1-2,.,TRBV29-1,.,TGCAGCGTTGAGGGCGCGGAACCGCTTAACTATGGCTACACCTTC,CSVEGAEPLNYGYTF
TRBJ2-6,.,TRBV29-1,few,TGCAGCGTACCTACCAGGGTATCGCCTGGGGCCAACGTCCTGACTTTC,CSVPTRVSPGANVLTF
TRBJ1-5,.,TRBV7-2,many,TGTGCCAGCAGCTACCGAGGCTCCAATCAGCCCCAGCATTTT,CASSYRGSNQPQHF
TRBJ1-2,.,TRBV14,many,TGTGCCAGCAGCCAAGGGCTGGGCAATGGCTACACCTTC,CASSQGLGNGYTF
TRBJ2-7,.,TRBV20-1,.,TGCAGTGCTAGCCCCCCCCCCGGCGAGCAGTACTTC,CSASPPPGEQYF
TRBJ1-1,.,TRBV12-3/TRBV12-4,few,TGTGCCAGCAGTCTAAGAAGCGACTGGGAAGCTTTCTTT,CASSLRSDWEAFF
TRBJ1-6,TRBD1,TRBV27,.,TGTGCCAGCAGTCGGGACAGGGGCGGATCACCCCTCCACTTT,CASSRDRGGSPLHF
TRBJ2-7,.,TRBV2,many,TGTGCCAGCTCCTGGTCCCTCTACGAGCAGTACTTC,CASSWSLYEQYF
TRBJ2-5,TRBD2,TRBV10-3,.,TGTGCCATCGGGACGGGAGGGCCAGAGACCCAGTACTTC,CAIGTGGPETQYF
TRBJ1-5,TRBD1,TRBV28,.,TGTGCCAGCAGTCTAGAAAACCACAGGGGTCCCAATCAGCCCCAGCATTTT,CASSLENHRGPNQPQHF